This T cell receptor beta chain was sequenced in a study of T cell responses to AZD1222 COVID-19 vaccine. Study conclusions and caveats: None of the repertoires were sampled until the peak T cell response had passed. Only a handful of people who got AZD1222 tested seropositive at baseline. Possibly, clonal diversity was underestimated; donors were largely white British and included more females. The reported proportion of spike-specific TCRs targeting unmutated variant regions was nearly half.

Assay: immunoSEQ multiplex PCR; the TCRdb copy retains only in-frame clones and omits some. The data contain roughly 150,000 clones, approximately 90% of them seen just once; the ten biggest clones take up roughly 2%. Comment on this clone: Antigen unknown.

CDR3 size: 13 residues. Germline V lookup: CDR1 MDHEN, CDR2 SYDVKM. Deletions cut 5 bases from V and 2 bases from J, with 10 bases between. V is TRBV28 and J is TRBJ2-7; D is unresolved. This receptor was obtained from an adult in good health. The specimen comprised peripheral blood, sampled on day 0 of AZD1222 vaccination. CDR3 region: CASSPHTAYEQYF. The CDR3 nucleotides are TGTGCCAGCAGTCCTCACACCGCCTACGAGCAGTACTTC.